Listed here is a single T cell receptor beta chain. This sample was taken from a study of control samples from healthy donors and cancer patients. Using immunoSEQ multiplex PCR, the repertoire was profiled, and TCRdb retains in-frame clones only, with some absent. The data hold over 55,000 clones, with approximately 90% observed a single time. Germline CDR1 is ENHRY and CDR2 is SYGVKD. Trimming left V 3 bases short and J 5 bases short, with 13 bases between. The CDR3 has 14 residues. This sequence originates from a man under 40 with colorectal cancer. V and J are TRBV10-3 and TRBJ1-1; D gene unclear. What was sequenced was PBMCs. The CDR3 nucleotides are TGTGCCATCAGTGACGTGGCTTTAGGGACTGAAGCTTTCTTT. Translation gives CAISDVALGTEAFF.